This TCR beta chain stems from a study of blood T cell repertoires in COVID-19. Study context: The United States, Italy and Spain provided the acute and convalescent COVID-19 samples. PBMCs, B-cell-depleted T cells, or T cells were the source of the cDNA or gDNA that made up the material.

As handled by the study authors: Amplification of reference gene primers was used by the study to estimate nucleated cell counts. Clones were read by immunoSEQ multiplex PCR, and TCRdb kept only the in-frame ones, dropping some. V and J calls and clone size are as listed in that table; D and trimming were resolved from the DNA. In the table there are about 57,000 clones, more than 75% of which are singletons. The CDR3 totals 14 residues. Per germline, CDR1 SNHLY and CDR2 FYNNEI. V dropped 3 bases and J dropped 5; count of bases not matched to a gene: 5. This sequence originates from a woman aged 55-69 years with acute or convalescent COVID-19. Sequenced: peripheral blood. The V call is TRBV2, the J call TRBJ2-3, with 7 positions matching TRBD1. CDR3 region: CASSETGPIDTQYF. DNA for the CDR3: TGTGCCAGCAGTGAGACAGGGCCAATAGATACGCAGTATTTT.